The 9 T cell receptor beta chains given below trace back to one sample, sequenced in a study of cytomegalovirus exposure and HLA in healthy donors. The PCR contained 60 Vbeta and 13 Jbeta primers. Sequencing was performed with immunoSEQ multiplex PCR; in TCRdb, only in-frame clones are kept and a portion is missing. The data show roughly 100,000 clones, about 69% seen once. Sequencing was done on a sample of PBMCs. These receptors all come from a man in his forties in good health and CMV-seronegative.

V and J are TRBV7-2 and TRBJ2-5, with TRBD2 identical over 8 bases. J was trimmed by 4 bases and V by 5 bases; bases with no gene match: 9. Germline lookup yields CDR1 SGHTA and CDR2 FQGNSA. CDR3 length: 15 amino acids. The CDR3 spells CASSPHGTRGETQYF. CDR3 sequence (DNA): TGTGCCAGCAGCCCCCACGGGACTAGAGGAGAGACCCAGTACTTC.

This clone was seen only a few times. The CDR3: CASSLYRTGVVDTQYF. The CDR3 DNA reads as TGTGCCAGCAGCTTATATCGGACAGGGGTGGTAGATACGCAGTATTTT. This sequence joins TRBV11-3 and TRBJ2-3; 9 bases agree with TRBD1. CDR3 size: 16 residues. V lost 2 bases, J lost 5 bases, and 8 bases stayed unmatched. From germline, CDR1 is SGHNT and CDR2 YENEEA.

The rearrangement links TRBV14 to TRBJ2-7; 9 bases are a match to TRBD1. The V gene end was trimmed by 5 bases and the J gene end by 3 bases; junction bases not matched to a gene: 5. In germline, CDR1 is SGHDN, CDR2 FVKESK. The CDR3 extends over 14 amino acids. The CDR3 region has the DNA TGTGCCAGCAGCTCGACGACAGGGGGCTACGAGCAGTACTTC. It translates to CASSSTTGGYEQYF.

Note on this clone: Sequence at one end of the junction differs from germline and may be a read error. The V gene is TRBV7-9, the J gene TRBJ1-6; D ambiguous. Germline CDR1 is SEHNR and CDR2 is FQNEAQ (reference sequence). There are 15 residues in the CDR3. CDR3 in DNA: TGTTCCAGCAGCCTCATGAGCTCCTATAATTCACCCCTCCACTTT. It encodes CSSSLMSSYNSPLHF.

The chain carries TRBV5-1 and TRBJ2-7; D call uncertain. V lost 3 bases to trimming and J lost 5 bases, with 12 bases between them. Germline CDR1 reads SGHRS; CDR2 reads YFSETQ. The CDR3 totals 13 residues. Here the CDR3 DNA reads TGCGCCAGCAGCTACCTCCCCGAGGACGAGCAGTACTTC. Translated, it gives CASSYLPEDEQYF.

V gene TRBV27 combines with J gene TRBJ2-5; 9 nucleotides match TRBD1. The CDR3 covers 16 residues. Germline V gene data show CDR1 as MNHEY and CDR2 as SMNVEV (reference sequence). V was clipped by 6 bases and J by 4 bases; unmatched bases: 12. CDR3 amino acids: CASRRAGTGHRETQYF. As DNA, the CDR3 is TGTGCCAGCAGACGGGCCGGGACAGGGCATCGAGAGACCCAGTACTTC.

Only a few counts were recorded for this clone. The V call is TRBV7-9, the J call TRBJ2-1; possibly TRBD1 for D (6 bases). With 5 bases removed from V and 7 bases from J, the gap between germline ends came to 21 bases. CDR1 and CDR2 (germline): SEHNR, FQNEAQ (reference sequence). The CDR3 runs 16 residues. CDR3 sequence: CASSALTGGKENEQFF. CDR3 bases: TGTGCCAGCAGCGCCCTGACAGGTGGTAAGGAGAATGAGCAGTTCTTC.

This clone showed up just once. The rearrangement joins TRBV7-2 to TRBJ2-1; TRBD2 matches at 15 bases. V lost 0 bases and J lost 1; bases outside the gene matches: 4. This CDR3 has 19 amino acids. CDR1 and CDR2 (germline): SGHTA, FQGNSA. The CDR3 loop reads CASSLAPGTSGGSYNEQFF. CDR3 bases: TGTGCCAGCAGCTTAGCGCCCGGGACTAGCGGGGGGTCCTACAATGAGCAGTTCTTC.

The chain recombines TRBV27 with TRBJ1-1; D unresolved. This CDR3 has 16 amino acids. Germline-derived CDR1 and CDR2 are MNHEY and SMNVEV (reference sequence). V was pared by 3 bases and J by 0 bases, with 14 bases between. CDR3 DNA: TGTGCCAGCAGTTTTGGAGTCGGCAGACTGAACACTGAAGCTTTCTTT. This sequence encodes CASSFGVGRLNTEAFF.